Included here is one TCR beta chain sequence, with context. Its specificity is not known. The data were taken from a study of cytomegalovirus exposure and HLA in healthy donors. Study-level background: A subsequent analysis reported that the roughly 120 validation repertoires were produced on the same platform that had also been used for the roughly 670 first-cohort repertoires.

Sequencing was performed with immunoSEQ multiplex PCR; in TCRdb, only in-frame clones are kept and a portion is missing. The table has 150,000 to 200,000 clones, about three quarters seen once. Study-wide points: In vitro checks showed that a few CMV-associated chains really do target CMV antigens. Reports showed the classifier diagnosing cytomegalovirus status with high specificity and sensitivity. Researchers catalogued about 150 TCR beta chains as cytomegalovirus-associated.

The sample consisted of PBMCs. This clonotype originated in a woman in her 30s in good health and CMV-seronegative.

DNA of the CDR3: TGTGCCAGCAGACACCTAGGCGGGGGGGCCGGGAATGAGCAGTTCTTC. It is translated as CASRHLGGGAGNEQFF. This rearrangement joins TRBV2 to TRBJ2-1; TRBD2 agrees at 9 bases. J lost 7 bases, V lost 6 bases, and 13 bases had no gene match. Germline CDR1 and CDR2: SNHLY and FYNNEI. The CDR3 is 16 amino acids.